The entry below gives a single T cell receptor (beta chain) sequence along with its context. No antigen is known for it. These data originate in a study of shared clonotypes between healthy human individuals. Study-wide findings and caveats: Clonotypes shared by all four donors outscored non-shared clonotypes in generation probability. Sampling covered nothing but blood. Tissue TCR repertoires likely differ from those found in blood.

Per germline, CDR1 SEHNR and CDR2 FQNEAQ (reference sequence). Germline trimming cut 4 bases from V and 0 bases from J; bases unmatched to any gene: 2. The CDR3 contains 15 residues. Only in-frame clones appear in the TCRdb table, and some are missing; sequencing was by immunoSEQ multiplex PCR. The data contain 2 million to 2.5 million clones, over 85% of them seen just once; the ten biggest clones take up about 0.37%. The chain uses TRBV7-9 and TRBJ2-2; 7 bases agree with TRBD1. The TCR originated in a young man in good health. Some clones in this sample may be carry-over from other donors' samples. Sequenced sample: naive CD4+ T cells from PBMCs. Subset indicated: CD45RA+ positively selected. In nucleotides, the CDR3 is TGTGCCAGCAGCTCGGGACAGCCGAACACCGGGGAGCTGTTTTTT. It yields the protein CASSSGQPNTGELFF.